The source of this T cell receptor beta chain is a study of T cell clones after liver transplantation. Overall study results and limits: Graft donor-reactive T cells may have migrated into the graft rather than being deleted. A larger donor-reactive than third-party decline suggested partial antigen-specific deletion.

Sorting of unstimulated PBMCs yielded separate CD3+CD4+ and CD3+CD8+ fractions. Sequenced by immunoSEQ multiplex PCR; TCRdb stores in-frame clones only, minus some. The repertoire holds some 11,000 clones, with 71% as singletons. As concerns this clone: The antigen is unknown.

V was shortened by 3 bases and J by 4 bases, with 9 bases between the two germline ends. Germline CDR1 and CDR2: LNHDA and SQIVND (reference sequence). The CDR3 spans 13 residues. The genes are TRBV19 and TRBJ1-1; D is possibly TRBD1 (5 bases). The source of this sequence is a human patient who received a liver transplant. Some T cells may have originated in the graft donor. Sequenced here: CD4+ T cells from blood, sampled around 32 months after liver transplant. The CDR3 region has the DNA TGTGCCAGTAGTATTGGGGGGGGCACTGAAGCTTTCTTT. Translation: CASSIGGGTEAFF.